The 2 T cell receptor beta chains reported below all come from one sample, sequenced in a study of blood T cells in healthy people across ages. Combining a sample-barcoded 5' primer with a J-beta primer mix, a second PCR ran for 7 to 11 cycles. TCRdb fed the 5' RACE reads into MiXCR, producing one record per CDR3 protein. The repertoire holds nearly 800,000 distinct CDR3 sequences, more than 20% seen once, with 3% to 4.5% in the top ten. This sample also appeared in a second study, on T cells of mothers and their children.

The sequenced material came from blood. The origin of the receptors is a boy aged 5-17 years in good health.

This clonotype showed up just a few times. The V and J genes are TRBV29-1 and TRBJ2-5; no definite D call. The DNA end is a closer match to TRBJ2-1, so the J assignment may be wrong. From germline, CDR1 is SQVTM and CDR2 ANQGSEA. The length of the CDR3 is 11 residues. CDR3 protein: CSASWVSEQFF. The CDR3 DNA reads as TGCAGCGCTTCTTGGGTTAGTGAGCAGTTCTTC.

With respect to this clonotype: At one end the junction does not follow the germline gene, possibly because of a read error. The chain is built from TRBV7-6 and TRBJ1-1; D is perhaps TRBD1 (5 bases). Per the germline V gene, CDR1 is SGHVS and CDR2 is FNYEAQ. This CDR3 is built from 15 residues. CDR3 sequence reads: CASSSDGTGNTETFF. In DNA form, the CDR3 reads TGTGCCAGCAGCTCGGACGGGACGGGGAACACTGAAACTTTCTTT.